The present entry profiles one TCR beta chain with its context. Data came from immunoSEQ multiplex PCR; TCRdb stores just in-frame clones and leaves some out. The repertoire holds approximately 45,000 clones, with 75% to 90% as singletons. CDR1 SGHTA and CDR2 FQGTGA come from the germline V gene. The CDR3 covers 18 residues. Trimming at V came to 4 bases and at J to 1 base, leaving 12 bases not matched to a gene. These data come from a study of blood T cell repertoires in COVID-19. Study overall: Nucleic acid was either cDNA or gDNA, and it came from T cells, B-cell-depleted T cells, or PBMCs.

The chain carries TRBV7-3 and TRBJ2-2, with TRBD2 matching 7 bases. The source of this sequence is a human donor in a cohort sampled during active COVID-19. The sequenced material came from peripheral blood. CDR3 in DNA: TGTGCCAGCAGCTCGTATCGGAGCGGGAATAGGAACACCGGGGAGCTGTTTTTT. Protein product: CASSSYRSGNRNTGELFF.